The text below deals with one TCR beta chain. Its matching antigen is unknown. This CDR3 is 14 amino acids long. Trimming removed 4 bases from V and 0 bases from J, with 13 bases in between. Per germline, CDR1 GTSNPN and CDR2 SVGIG (reference sequence). An assay was performed, and its level was deep. Produced via immunoSEQ multiplex PCR; TCRdb's table is partial and in-frame only. The repertoire holds just over 2,000,000 clones, roughly 95% seen once, with 0.13% in the top ten. This sample is drawn from a study of shared clonotypes between healthy human individuals. Findings and caveats of the study: It was observed that roughly 5% of naive CD4 clonotypes were shared across several donors.

Researchers partitioned CD4+ cells into CD45RA+ naive and CD45RA-negative memory subsets. The receptor was isolated from a man aged 18-30 years in good health. Sequencing used naive CD4+ T cells sorted from blood. Sample subset: CD45RA+ positively selected. This sequence joins TRBV30 and TRBJ2-7; D perhaps matches TRBD2 (5 bases). This CDR3 is CAWNSGISSYEQYF. As DNA, the CDR3 is TGTGCCTGGAACTCCGGGATAAGCTCCTACGAGCAGTACTTC.